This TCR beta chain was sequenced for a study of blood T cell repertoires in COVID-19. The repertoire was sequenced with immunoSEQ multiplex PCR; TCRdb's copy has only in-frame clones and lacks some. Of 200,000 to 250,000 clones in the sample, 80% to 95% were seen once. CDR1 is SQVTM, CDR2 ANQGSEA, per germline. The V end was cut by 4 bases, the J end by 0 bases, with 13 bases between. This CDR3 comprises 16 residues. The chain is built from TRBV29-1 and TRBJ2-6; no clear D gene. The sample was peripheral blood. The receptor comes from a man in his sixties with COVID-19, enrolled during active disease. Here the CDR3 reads CSVVEQPISGANVLTF. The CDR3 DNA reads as TGCAGCGTTGTTGAACAGCCTATCTCTGGGGCCAACGTCCTGACTTTC.